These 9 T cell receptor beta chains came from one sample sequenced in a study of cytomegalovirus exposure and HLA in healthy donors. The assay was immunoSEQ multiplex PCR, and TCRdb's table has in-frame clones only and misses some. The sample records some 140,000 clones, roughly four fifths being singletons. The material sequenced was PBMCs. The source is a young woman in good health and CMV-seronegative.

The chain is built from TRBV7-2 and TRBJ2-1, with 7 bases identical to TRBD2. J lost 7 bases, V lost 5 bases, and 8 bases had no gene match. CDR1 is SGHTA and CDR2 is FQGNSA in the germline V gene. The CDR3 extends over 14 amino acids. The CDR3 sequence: CASSPRLAVNEQFF. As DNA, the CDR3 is TGTGCCAGCAGCCCGAGACTAGCTGTAAATGAGCAGTTCTTC.

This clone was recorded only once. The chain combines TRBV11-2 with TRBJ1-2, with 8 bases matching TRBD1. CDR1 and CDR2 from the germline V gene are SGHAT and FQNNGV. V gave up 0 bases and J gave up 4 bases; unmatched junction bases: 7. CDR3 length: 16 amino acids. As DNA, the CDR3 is TGTGCCAGCAGCTTAGATCCAGGGGGCGCAGGCTATGGCTACACCTTC. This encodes CASSLDPGGAGYGYTF.

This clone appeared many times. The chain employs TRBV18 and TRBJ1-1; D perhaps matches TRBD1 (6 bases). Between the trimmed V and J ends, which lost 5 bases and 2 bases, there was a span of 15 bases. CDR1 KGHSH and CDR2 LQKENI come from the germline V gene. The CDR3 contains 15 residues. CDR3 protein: CASSTEKTGNTEAFF. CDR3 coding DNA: TGTGCCAGCTCAACCGAAAAGACAGGTAACACTGAAGCTTTCTTT.

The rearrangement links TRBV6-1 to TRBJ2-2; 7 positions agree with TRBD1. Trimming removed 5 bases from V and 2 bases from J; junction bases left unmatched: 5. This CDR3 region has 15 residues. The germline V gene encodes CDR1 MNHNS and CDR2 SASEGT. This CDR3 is CASSRDRANTGELFF. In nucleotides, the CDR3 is TGTGCCAGCAGTAGAGACAGGGCCAACACCGGGGAGCTGTTTTTT.

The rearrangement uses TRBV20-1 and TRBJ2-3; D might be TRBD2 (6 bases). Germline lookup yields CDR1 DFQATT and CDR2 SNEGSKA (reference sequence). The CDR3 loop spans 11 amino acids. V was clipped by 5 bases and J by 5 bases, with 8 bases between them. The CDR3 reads CSAGGRDTQYF. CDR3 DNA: TGCAGTGCTGGGGGGAGAGATACGCAGTATTTT.

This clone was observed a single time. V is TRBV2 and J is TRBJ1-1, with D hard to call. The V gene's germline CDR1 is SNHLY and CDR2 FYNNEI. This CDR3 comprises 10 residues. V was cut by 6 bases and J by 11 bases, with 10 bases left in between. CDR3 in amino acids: CASSGGWAFF. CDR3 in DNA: TGTGCCAGCAGCGGAGGGTGGGCTTTCTTT. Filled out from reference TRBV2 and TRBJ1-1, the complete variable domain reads EPEVTQTPSHQVTQMGQEVILRCVPISNHLYFYWYRQILGQKVEFLVSFYNNEISEKSEIFDDQFSVERPDGSNFTLKIRSTKLEDSAMYFCASSGGWAFFGQGTRLTVV.

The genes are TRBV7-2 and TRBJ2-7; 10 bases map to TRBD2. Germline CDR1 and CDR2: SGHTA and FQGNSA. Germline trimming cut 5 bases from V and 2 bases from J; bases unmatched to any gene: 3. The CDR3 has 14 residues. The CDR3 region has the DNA TGTGCCAGCAGCAGGACTAGCGGCACCTACGAGCAGTACTTC. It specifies CASSRTSGTYEQYF.

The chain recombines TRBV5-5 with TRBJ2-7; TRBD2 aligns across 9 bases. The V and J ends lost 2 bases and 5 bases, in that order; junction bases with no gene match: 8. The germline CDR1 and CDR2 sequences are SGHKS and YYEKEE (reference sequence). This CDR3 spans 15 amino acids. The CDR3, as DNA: TGTGCCAGCAGCTTTGGGGGGACTAGCAATAACGAGCAGTACTTC. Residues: CASSFGGTSNNEQYF.

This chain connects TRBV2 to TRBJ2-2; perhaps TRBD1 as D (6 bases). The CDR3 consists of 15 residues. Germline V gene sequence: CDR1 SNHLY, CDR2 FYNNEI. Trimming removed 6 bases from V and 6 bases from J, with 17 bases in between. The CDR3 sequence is CASSVMGASAGELFF. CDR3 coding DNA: TGTGCCAGCAGCGTCATGGGGGCTTCGGCCGGGGAGCTGTTTTTT.